This T cell receptor beta chain was captured by sequencing in a study of blood T cell repertoires in COVID-19. Study background: Samples taken during acute and convalescent COVID-19 were collected in the United States, Italy and Spain. PBMCs, B-cell-depleted T cells, or T cells provided the cDNA or gDNA that made up the material.

This clone was seen a handful of times. This CDR3 spans 16 amino acids. After removal of 6 bases from V and 3 bases from J, the junction contained 10 bases not matched to a gene. In germline, CDR1 is SEHNR, CDR2 FQNEAQ (reference sequence). How the authors handled the data: Reference gene primer amplification gave estimated nucleated cell counts. This table comes from immunoSEQ multiplex PCR, and its TCRdb copy is limited to in-frame clones, with some not included. V, J and clone size reflect that table, while D and trimming were determined from the DNA. The data contain more than 95,000 clones, about 91% of them singletons.

The gene calls are TRBV7-9 and TRBJ2-1; 8 bases agree with TRBD2. Source material: peripheral blood. The clonotype was recovered from a human donor in a cohort sampled during active COVID-19. CDR3 nucleotides: TGTGCCAGCAGAGCCCGGGGGGGCGAGAACTACAATGAGCAGTTCTTC. This gives the protein CASRARGGENYNEQFF.